The 3 T cell receptor beta chains below were found in one sample sequenced in a study of cytomegalovirus exposure and HLA in healthy donors. A multiplex PCR was run with 60 Vbeta primers and 13 Jbeta primers. Profiled with immunoSEQ multiplex PCR; TCRdb holds only in-frame clones, not every one. The data show around 110,000 clones, with less than 85% seen just once and under 4% held by the top ten. Sequencing was carried out using PBMCs. The source is a man between 60 and 75 years old in good health and CMV-seronegative.

This chain uses TRBV27 with TRBJ1-1, with a possible D match to TRBD1 (6 bases). The CDR3 spans 14 residues. The germline V and J ends were trimmed by 1 base and 5 bases, with 11 bases remaining between them. Germline V gene lookup returns CDR1 MNHEY and CDR2 SMNVEV (reference sequence). The CDR3 coding sequence is TGTGCCAGCAGTTTATGGGGTAGGGGGACTGAAGCTTTCTTT. Amino acid sequence: CASSLWGRGTEAFF.

The chain combines TRBV7-2 with TRBJ2-2, with TRBD2 as a possible D gene (7 bases). Germline V gene sequence: CDR1 SGHTA, CDR2 FQGNSA. This CDR3 is built from 15 residues. The germline V and J ends were trimmed by 0 bases and 4 bases, with 9 bases remaining between them. The CDR3 DNA follows: TGTGCCAGCAGCTTAGCGGGGGGGCCCACCGGGGAGCTGTTTTTT. It specifies CASSLAGGPTGELFF.

The chain employs TRBV10-1 and TRBJ2-2, with D perhaps matching TRBD2 (5 bases). Germline lookup yields CDR1 WNHNN and CDR2 SYGVQD (reference sequence). V was trimmed by 0 bases and J by 3 bases, leaving 14 bases between them. The CDR3 sequence is 17 residues long. The CDR3 here is CASSESAKAGDTGELFF. CDR3 sequence (DNA): TGCGCCAGCAGTGAGTCGGCGAAGGCCGGGGACACCGGGGAGCTGTTTTTT.